These 26 T cell receptor beta chains were all obtained from the same sample, sequenced in a study of blood T cell repertoires in COVID-19 (dated by TCRdb to 2018 to 2020). Receptors were amplified or captured by the immunoSEQ multiplex PCR assay. TCRdb limited this immuneACCESS table to in-frame rearrangements with V and J called. A share of clones is missing; checked studies link under half to unresolved V genes, and the rest is unexplained. The sample table holds hundreds of thousands of clones, of which 88% were seen once. The ten largest clones represent less than 0.75% of the sample. Source material: peripheral blood. The receptors derive from a man in his forties with acute or convalescent COVID-19.

V usage is TRBV18 and J usage is TRBJ2-3; 7 bases agree with TRBD2. This CDR3 is 17 amino acids long. The germline V gene has CDR1 KGHSH and CDR2 LQKENI. V was clipped by 3 bases and J by 2 bases; unmatched bases: 11. The CDR3 DNA reads as TGTGCCAGCTCACCCATTAGGAGCGGGATGTCCACAGATACGCAGTATTTT. Translating it yields CASSPIRSGMSTDTQYF.

This clone was detected only once. The chain links TRBV5-5 to TRBJ1-2; D uncertain. Germline V lookup: CDR1 SGHKS, CDR2 YYEKEE (reference sequence). Trimming took off 4 bases at V and 4 bases at J, with 11 bases between the two ends. This CDR3 region has 13 residues. CDR3 region: CASSPGHTYGYTF. CDR3 nucleotide sequence: TGTGCCAGCAGCCCTGGCCATACCTATGGCTACACCTTC.

The chain joins TRBV10-3 to TRBJ1-2; TRBD1 matches at 10 bases. This CDR3 region has 15 residues. After removal of 2 bases from V and 8 bases from J, the junction contained 8 bases not matched to a gene. CDR1 is ENHRY, CDR2 SYGVKD, per germline. CDR3 DNA sequence: TGTGCCATCAGTGAGACCGGGACAGGGGTGGTAGGCTACACCTTC. It codes for CAISETGTGVVGYTF.

This chain links TRBV9 with TRBJ2-3; 12 bases fit TRBD2. J gave up 2 bases and V 7 bases, and 8 bases lay outside the gene matches. The germline CDR1 and CDR2 sequences are SGDLS and YYNGEE. The CDR3 consists of 16 residues. The CDR3 coding sequence is TGTGCCAGCTCACTAGCGGGGGGCCCAATCACAGATACGCAGTATTTT. It encodes CASSLAGGPITDTQYF.

V and J are TRBV27 and TRBJ2-7, with TRBD1 matching 8 bases. The CDR3 is made up of 14 amino acids. The V gene's germline CDR1 is MNHEY and CDR2 SMNVEV (reference sequence). Unmatched junction bases numbered 8, after V lost 6 bases and J lost 4 bases. CDR3 region: CASSLQGGVYEQYF. DNA of the CDR3: TGTGCCAGCAGCTTACAGGGGGGTGTTTACGAGCAGTACTTC.

V usage is TRBV4-1 and J usage is TRBJ1-5, with D unclear. Per germline, CDR1 MGHRA and CDR2 YSYEKL. The length of the CDR3 is 15 residues. Trimming shortened V by 3 bases and J by 3 bases, and 12 bases separated the two germline ends. CDR3 in DNA: TGCGCCAGCAGCCACCCGGGGAGGAACAATCAGCCCCAGCATTTT. It translates to CASSHPGRNNQPQHF.

The chain couples TRBV28 to TRBJ1-6; TRBD1 agrees at 9 bases. V was pared by 8 bases and J by 8 bases, with 4 bases of the junction left unmatched. Germline V gene sequence: CDR1 MDHEN, CDR2 SYDVKM. The CDR3 sequence is 13 residues long. For the CDR3, the DNA is TGTGCCAGCCTCGACAGGGGGTATTCACCCCTCCACTTT. Translated: CASLDRGYSPLHF.

This clone is a singleton in its sample. This chain joins TRBV7-6 and TRBJ1-4, with 11 bases identical to TRBD1. With V trimmed by 0 bases and J by 0 bases, 3 bases remained unmatched. The V gene's germline CDR1 is SGHVS and CDR2 FNYEAQ. CDR3 length equals 18 residues. CDR3 in amino acids: CASSLAGGQGATNEKLFF. The DNA of the CDR3 is TGTGCCAGCAGCTTAGCCGGGGGACAGGGGGCAACTAATGAAAAACTGTTTTTT. Complete variable domain (other parts from reference TRBV7-6 and TRBJ1-4): GAGVSQSPRYKVTKRGQDVALRCDPISGHVSLYWYRQALGQGPEFLTYFNYEAQQDKSGLPNDRFSAERPEGSISTLTIQRTEQRDSAMYRCASSLAGGQGATNEKLFFGSGTQLSVL.

The table lists this clone with a few counts. The chain employs TRBV27 and TRBJ1-2; 9 bases agree with TRBD1. This CDR3 contains 15 residues. Losses at the gene ends were 4 bases for V and 2 bases for J; bases not matched to a gene: 5. Germline V gene sequence: CDR1 MNHEY, CDR2 SMNVEV (reference sequence). CDR3 sequence: CASSWGDRVNYGYTF. The DNA of the CDR3 is TGTGCCAGCAGTTGGGGGGACAGGGTGAACTATGGCTACACCTTC.

The chain employs TRBV6-5 and TRBJ1-5; 8 bases are a match to TRBD1. The CDR3 consists of 15 residues. Unmatched junction bases numbered 8, after V lost 6 bases and J lost 4 bases. Germline V gives CDR1 MNHEY, CDR2 SVGAGI. The CDR3 sequence is CASSQSQGANQPQHF. DNA for the CDR3: TGTGCCAGCAGCCAATCTCAGGGGGCGAATCAGCCCCAGCATTTT.

The genes are TRBV27 and TRBJ2-3; TRBD1 aligns across 10 bases. The CDR3 length is 15 residues. The J segment lost 3 bases and the V segment lost 5 bases, leaving 5 bases of the junction unmatched. In germline, CDR1 is MNHEY, CDR2 SMNVEV (reference sequence). CDR3 sequence: CASSRWTGGTDTQYF. The CDR3 DNA sequence: TGTGCCAGCAGTCGTTGGACAGGGGGGACAGATACGCAGTATTTT.

The chain couples TRBV6-2 or TRBV6-3 to TRBJ1-1; 9 bases agree with TRBD1. With V trimmed by 5 bases and J by 5 bases, 9 bases remained unmatched. Germline lookup yields CDR1 MNHEY and CDR2 SVGEGT. The CDR3 totals 15 residues. The DNA for the CDR3 is TGTGCCAGCAGTATAGACAGGGGGGTACGAACTGAAGCTTTCTTT. This codes for CASSIDRGVRTEAFF.

The J gene is TRBJ2-3, the V gene TRBV7-9, with TRBD1 as a possible D gene (6 bases). The CDR3 covers 15 residues. Germline lookup yields CDR1 SEHNR and CDR2 FQNEAQ (reference sequence). Trimming shortened V by 7 bases and J by 0 bases, and 14 bases separated the two germline ends. DNA for the CDR3: TGTGCCAGCACCCAAGGACAGACTAGCACAGATACGCAGTATTTT. Protein product: CASTQGQTSTDTQYF.

The V and J genes are TRBV6-5 and TRBJ2-7, with 7 bases matching TRBD1. The CDR3 consists of 13 residues. From germline, CDR1 is MNHEY and CDR2 SVGAGI. The ends lost 10 bases at V and 2 bases at J; junction bases unmatched: 8. The CDR3 DNA reads TGTGCCACCGGACAGGATCCTACCTACGAGCAGTACTTC. Translating it yields CATGQDPTYEQYF.

This clone has only a few counts. V gene TRBV5-1 combines with J gene TRBJ2-5, with TRBD1 matching over 8 bases. V shed 4 bases and J 3 bases; nucleotides not matched to a gene: 5. CDR3 length: 14 residues. CDR1 is SGHRS and CDR2 is YFSETQ in the germline V gene. CDR3 sequence: CASSRGTGKETQYF. The CDR3 DNA reads TGCGCCAGCAGCCGCGGGACAGGTAAAGAGACCCAGTACTTC.

The rearrangement uses TRBV4-1 and TRBJ1-2; D is unresolved. V gave up 1 base and J gave up 5 bases, with 17 bases separating them. The CDR3 sequence is 16 residues long. Germline CDR1 is MGHRA and CDR2 is YSYEKL. CDR3 sequence: CASSQGLGREKYGYTF. The DNA for the CDR3 is TGCGCCAGCAGCCAAGGATTGGGGAGGGAGAAGTATGGCTACACCTTC.

The rearrangement joins TRBV15 to TRBJ1-2, with D hard to call. V was pared by 0 bases and J by 4 bases, with 6 bases between. Germline V gene sequence: CDR1 LNHNV, CDR2 YYDKDF (reference sequence). The CDR3 is made up of 13 amino acids. This CDR3 reads CATSRDQIYGYTF. DNA for the CDR3: TGTGCCACCAGCAGAGATCAGATCTATGGCTACACCTTC.

V usage is TRBV3-1 (or the pseudogene TRBV3-2) and J usage is TRBJ1-3; no clear D gene. Trimming removed 0 bases from V and 4 bases from J, with 13 bases in between. Germline V lookup: CDR1 LGHDT, CDR2 YNNKEL (reference sequence). This CDR3 is built from 16 residues. In nucleotides, the CDR3 is TGTGCCAGCAGCCAAGAAGGCCGGTGGAGAGGAAACACCATATATTTT. It encodes CASSQEGRWRGNTIYF.

This chain links TRBV19 with TRBJ2-6; 7 bases map to TRBD1. The CDR3 runs 17 residues. Trimming at V came to 7 bases and at J to 0 bases, leaving 9 bases not matched to a gene. CDR1 LNHDA and CDR2 SQIVND come from the germline V gene (reference sequence). CDR3 in amino acids: CASTMGQTNSGANVLTF. For the CDR3, the DNA is TGTGCCAGTACCATGGGACAGACCAACTCTGGGGCCAACGTCCTGACTTTC. The full variable domain, its missing parts supplied by reference TRBV19 and TRBJ2-6, is DGGITQSPKYLFRKEGQNVTLSCEQNLNHDAMYWYRQDPGQGLRLIYYSQIVNDFQKGDIAEGYSVSREKKESFPLTVTSAQKNPTAFYLCASTMGQTNSGANVLTFGAGSRLTVL.

The chain combines TRBV19 with TRBJ2-5; no firm D call. Germline loops: CDR1 LNHDA, CDR2 SQIVND (reference sequence). The CDR3 has 13 amino acids. Trimming stripped 6 bases from V and 0 bases from J, with 8 bases between. CDR3 in amino acids: CASSSLDQETQYF. In DNA form, the CDR3 reads TGTGCCAGTAGCTCCCTTGACCAAGAGACCCAGTACTTC.

This clone was detected once. This rearrangement joins TRBV5-1 to TRBJ1-6; D is possibly TRBD1 (6 bases). This CDR3 has 14 amino acids. The V gene's germline CDR1 is SGHRS and CDR2 YFSETQ. V lost 2 bases, J lost 7 bases, and 10 bases lay in between. CDR3 protein: CASSLDRSNSPLHF. CDR3 coding DNA: TGCGCCAGCAGCTTAGACAGGTCGAATTCACCCCTCCACTTT.

This clone was counted only a few times. The genes are TRBV27 and TRBJ2-1; the D gene is possibly TRBD1 (6 bases). This CDR3 contains 13 residues. Trimming cost V 3 bases and J 7 bases, with 10 bases left between them. CDR1 is MNHEY and CDR2 is SMNVEV in the germline V gene (reference sequence). The CDR3 loop is CASSLDSWNEQFF. The CDR3 coding sequence is TGTGCCAGCAGTTTGGACAGTTGGAATGAGCAGTTCTTC.

This chain links TRBV19 with TRBJ1-3, with D maybe TRBD1 (5 bases). V lost 7 bases to trimming and J lost 0 bases, with 10 bases between them. Germline assignment: CDR1 LNHDA and CDR2 SQIVND (reference sequence). This CDR3 comprises 14 residues. The CDR3 region has the DNA TGTGCCAGTAAAGACAGATACTCTGGAAACACCATATATTTT. This translates into CASKDRYSGNTIYF.

This CDR3 reads CASTSPGQTYEQYF. In nucleotides, the CDR3 is TGTGCCAGCACCTCGCCGGGACAGACCTACGAGCAGTACTTC. The chain carries TRBV7-9 and TRBJ2-7; TRBD1 matches 7 bases. V was clipped by 7 bases and J by 2 bases; unmatched bases: 8. Germline lookup yields CDR1 SEHNR and CDR2 FQNEAQ (reference sequence). This CDR3 region has 14 residues. The variable domain in full, completed from reference TRBV7-9 and TRBJ2-7, reads DTGVSQNPRHKITKRGQNVTFRCDPISEHNRLYWYRQTLGQGPEFLTYFQNEAQLEKSRLLSDRFSAERPKGSFSTLEIQRTEQGDSAMYLCASTSPGQTYEQYFGPGTRLTVT.

For the CDR3, the DNA is TGTGCCAGCAGTCGAGACAGGGAGGTGAATCAGCCCCAGCATTTT. Encoded protein: CASSRDREVNQPQHF. The chain employs TRBV2 and TRBJ1-5; 7 bases fit TRBD1. The CDR3 is made up of 15 amino acids. CDR1 SNHLY and CDR2 FYNNEI come from the germline V gene. The V gene end was trimmed by 5 bases and the J gene end by 4 bases; junction bases not matched to a gene: 8.

The chain has TRBV10-3 and TRBJ2-1, with 11 bases identical to TRBD2. Germline CDR1 and CDR2: ENHRY and SYGVKD. The V segment lost 6 bases and the J segment 3 bases; nucleotides outside the gene matches: 7. The CDR3 consists of 16 residues. This chain's CDR3 is CAISPLAGGHYNEQFF. The CDR3 DNA follows: TGTGCCATCAGCCCCCTAGCGGGGGGACACTACAATGAGCAGTTCTTC.